This record concerns one T cell receptor beta chain sequence. The antigen is not known. Trimming pared 2 bases from V and 4 bases from J, leaving 17 bases between. Germline V gene lookup returns CDR1 MNHNY and CDR2 SVGAGI (reference sequence). There are 16 residues in the CDR3. The data belong to a study of T-cell memory formation after mild COVID-19. Study in general: TCR clusters showed largely donor specificity. General observations from the study: The study found contracting CD4+ clones mainly in CM and EM and contracting CD8+ clones in EMRA. Day 15 to 85 contracting clones showed balanced CD4/CD8; later expanders leaned CD4+. Some clones that responded turned up in pre-infection memory, which suggests that cross-reactive memory joined in.

MiXCR was run by TCRdb on the 5' RACE reads, yielding one entry per CDR3 protein. The sample records 250,000 to 400,000 distinct CDR3 sequences, 13% to 15% being singletons. The V and J genes are TRBV6-6 and TRBJ1-2, with D maybe TRBD1 (5 bases). The specimen sequenced was PBMCs or a T cell subset sorted from them (not recorded which). The origin of this receptor is a man aged 18 to 35 who had mild COVID-19 (a few samples of this study predate the infection). Cell type and time point are not known. The chain's CDR3 is CASSYGLGGSLYGYTF. The DNA for the CDR3 is TGTGCCAGCAGTTACGGTCTCGGGGGTTCGCTCTATGGCTACACCTTC.